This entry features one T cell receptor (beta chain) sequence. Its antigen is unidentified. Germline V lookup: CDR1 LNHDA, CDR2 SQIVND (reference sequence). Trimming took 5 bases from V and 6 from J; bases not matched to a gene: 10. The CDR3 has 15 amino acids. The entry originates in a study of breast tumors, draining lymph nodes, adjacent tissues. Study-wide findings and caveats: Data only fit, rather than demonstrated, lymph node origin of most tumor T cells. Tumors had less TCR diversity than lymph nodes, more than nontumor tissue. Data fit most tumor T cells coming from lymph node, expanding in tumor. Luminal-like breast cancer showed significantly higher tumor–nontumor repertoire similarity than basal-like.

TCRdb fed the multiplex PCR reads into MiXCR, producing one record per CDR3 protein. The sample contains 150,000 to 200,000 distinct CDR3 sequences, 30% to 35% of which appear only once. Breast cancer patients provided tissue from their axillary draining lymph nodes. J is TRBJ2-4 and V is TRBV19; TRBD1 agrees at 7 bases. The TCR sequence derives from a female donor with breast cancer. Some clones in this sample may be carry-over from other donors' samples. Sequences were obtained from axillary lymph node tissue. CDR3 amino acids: CASSPVPTGLNIQYF. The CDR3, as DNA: TGTGCCAGTAGTCCAGTACCGACAGGGCTAAACATTCAGTACTTC.